One TCR beta chain is described in this entry. What it binds is unknown. With 60 Vbeta and 13 Jbeta primers, the PCR was carried out. Libraries were prepared by immunoSEQ multiplex PCR; TCRdb keeps only in-frame clonotypes and omits some of them. The table records roughly 120,000 clones, about 76% of them present only once. This entry belongs to a study of cytomegalovirus exposure and HLA in healthy donors. Study information: Unique TCRs from HLA-typed donors, 70 million to 100 million of them, were held in an early data release. Study-level points and caveats: Analysis was performed later, and it showed HLA-associated TCR beta chains to be more clonally expanded than equally common others. Accurate HLA-A and HLA-B prediction from TCR beta sequences was reported for most subjects. Some public TCRs appeared in many individuals, while most sequences were rare.

Sequenced input: PBMCs. The sequence was collected from a woman aged 25-40 years in good health and CMV-seronegative.

CDR3: CASRILAGAGYEQFF. The DNA for the CDR3 is TGCGCCAGCAGGATTCTAGCGGGAGCTGGCTATGAGCAGTTCTTC. The chain joins TRBV10-2 to TRBJ2-1; 10 nucleotides line up with TRBD2. From germline, CDR1 is WSHSY and CDR2 SAAADI. CDR3 length: 15 amino acids. V lost 6 bases and J lost 8; bases outside the gene matches: 10.